Presented here are 13 T cell receptor beta chains from one specimen sequenced in a study of blood T cell repertoires in COVID-19. The table came from immunoSEQ multiplex PCR; TCRdb's copy has only in-frame clones and leaves some out. In the table there are around 160,000 clones, 81% of which are singletons. Sequencing was carried out using peripheral blood. These receptors were collected from a human donor with acute or convalescent COVID-19. The donor label of this sample is uncertain.

This clone has more than one count but fewer than ten. The chain recombines TRBV7-8 with TRBJ1-5; the D gene is possibly TRBD1 (5 bases). The V gene lost 3 bases and the J gene lost 3 bases, with 9 bases spanning the gap. CDR1 is SGHVS and CDR2 is FQNEAQ in the germline V gene. The CDR3 consists of 14 residues. The CDR3 sequence: CASSFSGNNQPQHF. As DNA, the CDR3 is TGTGCCAGCAGCTTCTCAGGGAACAATCAGCCCCAGCATTTT.

The chain couples TRBV13 to TRBJ1-2; D remains ambiguous. CDR3 length: 14 amino acids. Trimming took off 5 bases at V and 0 bases at J, with 10 bases between the two ends. Germline V lookup: CDR1 PRHDT, CDR2 FYEKMQ (reference sequence). The chain's CDR3 is CASSIRISNYGYTF. DNA for the CDR3: TGTGCCAGCAGCATCAGAATCTCTAACTATGGCTACACCTTC.

This clone occurred once. The CDR3: CASSSRVTGVGHGYTF. The CDR3 DNA sequence: TGTGCCAGCAGCTCCCGGGTAACAGGGGTGGGGCATGGCTACACCTTC. The rearrangement uses TRBV11-2 and TRBJ1-2; 7 bases line up with TRBD1. The CDR3 covers 16 residues. V gave up 4 bases and J gave up 6 bases; unmatched junction bases: 14. Germline V lookup: CDR1 SGHAT, CDR2 FQNNGV.

The chain recombines TRBV14 with TRBJ1-2; 7 nucleotides match TRBD1. This CDR3 contains 16 residues. V lost 8 bases, J lost 4 bases, and 16 bases stayed unmatched. Looked up from germline, CDR1 is SGHDN and CDR2 is FVKESK. CDR3 residues: CASSPPRQGGVYGYTF. CDR3 bases: TGTGCCAGCTCGCCCCCTAGACAGGGCGGGGTCTATGGCTACACCTTC.

V is TRBV6-5 and J is TRBJ1-3, with no clear D. This CDR3 is 15 amino acids long. The germline CDR1 and CDR2 sequences are MNHEY and SVGAGI. V dropped 11 bases and J dropped 0 bases, with 17 bases sitting between them. CDR3 loop: CAALGGTSSGNTIYF. The CDR3 DNA is TGTGCCGCATTGGGAGGCACTAGCTCTGGAAACACCATATATTTT.

CDR3 nucleotide sequence: TGCGCCAGCAGCCAAGGGCTCCAGGGTAACTATGGCTACACCTTC. It yields the protein CASSQGLQGNYGYTF. This chain joins TRBV4-1 and TRBJ1-2; a possible D gene is TRBD1 (5 bases). V was trimmed by 1 base and J by 1 base, leaving 10 bases between them. The CDR3 runs 15 residues. CDR1 and CDR2 (germline): MGHRA, YSYEKL.

This clone was picked up one time. This rearrangement joins TRBV5-1 to TRBJ2-6; perhaps TRBD1 as D (6 bases). The CDR3 length is 15 residues. Looked up from germline, CDR1 is SGHRS and CDR2 is YFSETQ. V was cut by 2 bases and J by 2 bases, with 8 bases left in between. The CDR3 region has the DNA TGCGCCAGCAGCTTAGGACAGCCTGGGGCCAACGTCCTGACTTTC. The encoded protein is CASSLGQPGANVLTF.

The V gene is TRBV6-5, the J gene TRBJ1-2, with D perhaps TRBD1 (5 bases). Germline V gene lookup returns CDR1 MNHEY and CDR2 SVGAGI. Between the trimmed V and J ends, which lost 4 bases and 1 base, there was a span of 13 bases. CDR3 length equals 15 residues. CDR3 residues: CASSSLAGRNYGYTF. The CDR3 coding sequence is TGTGCCAGCAGTTCCCTTGCAGGGCGTAACTATGGCTACACCTTC.

The V call is TRBV12-3 or TRBV12-4, the J call TRBJ1-2, with 8 nucleotides matching TRBD1. V gave up 3 bases and J gave up 6 bases; unmatched junction bases: 3. The CDR3 sequence is 13 residues long. The CDR3 bases are TGTGCCAGCAGTTTGGGACAGGTTGATGGCTACACCTTC. Translated, it gives CASSLGQVDGYTF.

In this sample, this clone turned up a few times. J is TRBJ1-2 and V is TRBV3-1 (or the pseudogene TRBV3-2); D gene uncertain. Germline V lookup: CDR1 LGHDT, CDR2 YNNKEL (reference sequence). V shed 4 bases and J shed 8 bases, with 14 bases lying between them. This CDR3 spans 13 amino acids. The CDR3 loop is CASSPGGPGGYTF. CDR3 in DNA: TGTGCCAGCAGCCCGGGAGGTCCCGGCGGCTACACCTTC.

The chain couples TRBV24-1 to TRBJ2-7; TRBD2 matches at 8 bases. Germline CDR1 is KGHDR and CDR2 is SFDVKD. The CDR3 is 14 residues long. Unmatched junction bases numbered 9, after V lost 7 bases and J lost 5 bases. The DNA for the CDR3 is TGTGCCACCAGCCCCCGGGGGGGCTCTGACGAGCAGTACTTC. This gives the protein CATSPRGGSDEQYF.

The rearrangement uses TRBV7-9 and TRBJ1-3; 11 bases fit TRBD1. The germline CDR1 and CDR2 sequences are SEHNR and FQNEAQ (reference sequence). The V segment lost 5 bases and the J segment 2 bases; nucleotides outside the gene matches: 5. CDR3 length: 16 residues. CDR3 DNA: TGTGCCAGCAGCCCGTGGACAGGGGGCCCTGGAAACACCATATATTTT. Translating it yields CASSPWTGGPGNTIYF. Looking up the rest from reference TRBV7-9 and TRBJ1-3 gives the full variable domain: DTGVSQNPRHKITKRGQNVTFRCDPISEHNRLYWYRQTLGQGPEFLTYFQNEAQLEKSRLLSDRFSAERPKGSFSTLEIQRTEQGDSAMYLCASSPWTGGPGNTIYFGEGSWLTVV.

The chain employs TRBV4-1 and TRBJ1-1; D gene ambiguous. The V end was cut by 0 bases, the J end by 5 bases, with 10 bases between. CDR3 length: 14 residues. The germline V gene encodes CDR1 MGHRA and CDR2 YSYEKL. This CDR3 reads CASSQDPSGTEAFF. As DNA, the CDR3 is TGCGCCAGCAGCCAAGATCCCTCGGGGACTGAAGCTTTCTTT.